The TCR beta chain described here comes from a study of chemoradiotherapy in HPV16-positive cancers. Study as a whole: Candidate HPV-specific clones and shared TCR motifs came from a couple of HPV16-positive patients.

Repeated repertoire sampling spanned the course of chemoradiotherapy. As regards this clone: Its antigen is as yet unknown.

Profiled with immunoSEQ multiplex PCR; TCRdb holds only in-frame clones, not every one. Found here are around 30,000 clones, 80% to 90% of them singletons; the top ten hold about 3.1%. Deletions cut 0 bases from V and 0 bases from J, with 11 bases between. This CDR3 is 16 amino acids long. Per germline, CDR1 LGHNA and CDR2 YSLEER. Study results and caveats: Candidate HPV-specific clones and E7-related TCR motifs grew in tumor during treatment. Functional assays defining HPV-specific T cells used only a couple of HPV16-positive patients.

This receptor was taken from a human donor with HPV-associated anogenital cancer. This rearrangement joins TRBV4-3 to TRBJ1-2, with D perhaps matching TRBD1 (5 bases). Sequencing was performed on blood, taken from a patient who underwent chemoradiotherapy. The CDR3 sequence is CASSQETGATNYGYTF. The CDR3 DNA reads as TGCGCCAGCAGCCAAGAAACCGGGGCGACTAACTATGGCTACACCTTC.